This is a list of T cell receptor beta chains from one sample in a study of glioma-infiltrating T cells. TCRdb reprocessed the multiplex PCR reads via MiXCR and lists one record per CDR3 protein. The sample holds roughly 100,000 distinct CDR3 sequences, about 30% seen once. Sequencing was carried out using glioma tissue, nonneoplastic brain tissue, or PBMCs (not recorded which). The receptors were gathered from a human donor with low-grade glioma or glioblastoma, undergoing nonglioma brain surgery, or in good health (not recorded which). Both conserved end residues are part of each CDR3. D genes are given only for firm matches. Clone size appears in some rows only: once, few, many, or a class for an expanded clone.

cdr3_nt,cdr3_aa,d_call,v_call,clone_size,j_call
TGTGCCAGCAAGAACCAGGGAGGAGCGGGCTATGGCTACACCTTC,CASKNQGGAGYGYTF,.,TRBV27,many,TRBJ1-2
TGCAGCGCCGTCGTAGGAGGTACTGGCTACACCTTC,CSAVVGGTGYTF,.,TRBV29-1,.,TRBJ1-2
TGTGCCAGCCAATGGATCTCAGGGGCTGCCTACGAGCAGTACTTC,CASQWISGAAYEQYF,.,TRBV7-9,few,TRBJ2-7
TGCAGTGCTAGCCCTCGCGAGGCCGTCAACTACGAGCAGTACTTC,CSASPREAVNYEQYF,.,TRBV20-1,many,TRBJ2-7
TGTGCCAGCAGCCAAGGACAGCTTACCTACAATGAGCAGTTCTTC,CASSQGQLTYNEQFF,.,TRBV4-2,many,TRBJ2-1
TGTGCCAGCAGCGCGAATCCGGGACTAGCGGGGGAAGAGACCAAGTACTTC,CASSANPGLAGEETKYF,TRBD2,TRBV9,once,TRBJ2-5
TGTGCCAGCAGGATAAGGGGGGAGATCTACAATGAGCAGTTCTTC,CASRIRGEIYNEQFF,.,TRBV2,.,TRBJ2-1
TGTGCCAGCCGGACGGATAGCAATCAGCCCCAGCATTTT,CASRTDSNQPQHF,.,TRBV19,many,TRBJ1-5
TGTGCCAGCAGTTACTTGCCCGGGACAGGGGGCGAATTGACTGAAGCTTTCTTT,CASSYLPGTGGELTEAFF,TRBD1,TRBV6-2/TRBV6-3,many,TRBJ1-1
TGCAGTGCTAGAACGGGACACTCTTTCAATCAGCCCCAGCATTTT,CSARTGHSFNQPQHF,.,TRBV20-1,many,TRBJ1-5
TGCAGTGCCAAGCGCCCAGGGGCGAGAGAGACCCAGTACTTC,CSAKRPGARETQYF,.,TRBV20-1,few,TRBJ2-5
TGTGCCAGCAGTACCTCAGGCGGGGGGTTATCAGGCACGCAGTATTTT,CASSTSGGGLSGTQYF,TRBD2,TRBV2,few,TRBJ2-3
TGTGCCAGCAGCCTTCAAGAGGGGGGTGAGGCTTTCTTT,CASSLQEGGEAFF,.,TRBV14,.,TRBJ1-1
TGCAGCGTTCGCTCGATGGGTGAAAAACTGTTTTTT,CSVRSMGEKLFF,.,TRBV29-1,many,TRBJ1-4
TGTGCCAGCCTCGCGGCGGTCAACAATGAGCAGTTCTTC,CASLAAVNNEQFF,.,TRBV3-1,many,TRBJ2-1
TGTGCCAGTGGGGAGGGGGGTTGGAATGAGCAGTTCTTC,CASGEGGWNEQFF,.,TRBV7-6,.,TRBJ2-1